This entry lists 16 T cell receptor beta chains sequenced from one sample in a study of T cells in Graves' hyperthyroidism and ophthalmopathy. Template material for amplifying TCR beta CDR3 regions consisted of RNA transcripts. TCR CDR3 regions were first amplified by RT-PCR with HTBI primers. TCRdb redid the calling of the multiplex PCR reads with MiXCR, one entry per CDR3 protein. The sample comprises approximately 570,000 distinct CDR3 sequences, just under 20% of which are singletons, and about 45% rests with the top ten. The material sequenced was blood. Receptor source: a man aged 40-50 years with Graves' ophthalmopathy.

This chain uses TRBV4-3 with TRBJ2-7; D is perhaps TRBD1 (6 bases). The V gene lost 4 bases and the J gene lost 1 base, with 14 bases spanning the gap. From germline, CDR1 is LGHNA and CDR2 YSLEER. The CDR3 extends over 15 amino acids. The CDR3 DNA is TGCGCCAGCAGCCGAGAATCCAGGGGTTCCTACGAGCAGTACTTC. This translates into CASSRESRGSYEQYF.

V gene TRBV10-3 combines with J gene TRBJ1-5; tentative D call: TRBD1 (5 bases). Per the germline V gene, CDR1 is ENHRY and CDR2 is SYGVKD. Trimming stripped 2 bases from V and 2 bases from J, with 13 bases between. This CDR3 has 16 residues. CDR3 sequence reads: CAISEGRGGGNQPQHF. The CDR3 DNA reads TGTGCCATCAGTGAGGGGAGGGGAGGAGGCAATCAGCCCCAGCATTTT.

The chain has TRBV20-1 and TRBJ1-3; D is possibly TRBD1 (5 bases). The CDR3 spans 14 residues. V dropped 6 bases and J dropped 0 bases, with 12 bases sitting between them. The V gene's germline CDR1 is DFQATT and CDR2 SNEGSKA (reference sequence). CDR3 region: CSARATNSGNTIYF. The CDR3 DNA follows: TGCAGTGCCAGGGCCACCAACTCTGGAAACACCATATATTTT.

This rearrangement joins TRBV20-1 to TRBJ1-6; D uncertain. Deletions cut 1 base from V and 14 bases from J, with 18 bases between. CDR3 size: 14 residues. Germline V gene sequence: CDR1 DFQATT, CDR2 SNEGSKA (reference sequence). CDR3 coding DNA: TGCAGTGCTAGAGTTAGTCTCTCAGCCAGCACCCTCCACTTT. Amino acid sequence: CSARVSLSASTLHF.

In this sample, this clonotype turned up a few times. This chain joins TRBV7-3 and TRBJ2-3, with D hard to call. Germline loops: CDR1 SGHTA, CDR2 FQGTGA. The CDR3 has 15 amino acids. Trimming took 2 bases from V and 2 from J, leaving 11 bases between them. CDR3 protein: CASSLFRSNTDTQYF. The CDR3, as DNA: TGTGCCAGCAGCTTATTTCGGAGCAACACAGATACGCAGTATTTT.

This clonotype was seen a few times. The chain uses TRBV2 and TRBJ1-5; D is perhaps TRBD1 (6 bases). Trimming stripped 6 bases from V and 7 bases from J, with 16 bases between. Germline CDR1 reads SNHLY; CDR2 reads FYNNEI. The CDR3 has 14 amino acids. The CDR3 sequence is CASREDRAHQPQHF. CDR3 DNA sequence: TGTGCCAGCAGGGAGGACAGAGCCCACCAGCCCCAGCATTTT.

This clonotype was counted a few times. V usage is TRBV9 and J usage is TRBJ2-7; D remains unclear. Germline loops: CDR1 SGDLS, CDR2 YYNGEE. Trimming removed 3 bases from V and 0 bases from J, with 13 bases in between. There are 15 residues in the CDR3. The CDR3: CASSDGPRASYEQYF. CDR3 DNA sequence: TGTGCCAGCAGCGATGGCCCTCGGGCCTCCTACGAGCAGTACTTC. The variable domain in full, completed from reference TRBV9 and TRBJ2-7, reads DSGVTQTPKHLITATGQRVTLRCSPRSGDLSVYWYQQSLDQGLQFLIQYYNGEERAKGNILERFSAQQFPDLHSELNLSSLELGDSALYFCASSDGPRASYEQYFGPGTRLTVT.

The chain carries TRBV20-1 and TRBJ2-1; the match to TRBD2 covers 9 bases. The CDR3 has 14 residues. In germline, CDR1 is DFQATT, CDR2 SNEGSKA (reference sequence). Germline trimming cut 6 bases from V and 5 bases from J; bases unmatched to any gene: 8. CDR3 coding DNA: TGCAGTGCCAGGTGGCTAGCGGGGAACAATGAGCAGTTCTTC. Amino acids: CSARWLAGNNEQFF.

The CDR3 is CASSPRPHGELFF. The CDR3 DNA reads as TGTGCCAGCAGCCCGCGACCCCACGGGGAGCTGTTTTTT. This chain connects TRBV9 to TRBJ2-2; D is unresolved. V shed 4 bases and J shed 7 bases, with 11 bases lying between them. The germline CDR1 and CDR2 sequences are SGDLS and YYNGEE. The CDR3 is 13 residues long.

In this sample, this clonotype turned up many times. The J gene is TRBJ1-1, the V gene TRBV2, with 12 positions matching TRBD1. The CDR3 contains 15 residues. The germline V gene has CDR1 SNHLY and CDR2 FYNNEI. After removal of 8 bases from V and 4 bases from J, the junction contained 8 bases not matched to a gene. CDR3 in DNA: TGTGCCAGCCACTTTGGGACAGGGGGCCCCACTGAAGCTTTCTTT. Translation gives CASHFGTGGPTEAFF.

This clonotype was counted between two and nine times. The chain couples TRBV11-3 to TRBJ2-2, with 10 bases aligning to TRBD2. V was clipped by 5 bases and J by 7 bases; unmatched bases: 4. Germline-derived CDR1 and CDR2 are SGHNT and YENEEA. The CDR3 loop spans 14 amino acids. CDR3 sequence reads: CASSRTSGGGELFF. The CDR3 bases are TGTGCCAGCAGCCGGACTAGCGGTGGCGGGGAGCTGTTTTTT.

This clonotype was recorded at least ten times. V gene TRBV5-1 combines with J gene TRBJ2-5; no reliable D call. The CDR3 consists of 15 residues. CDR1 is SGHRS, CDR2 YFSETQ, per germline. Trimming removed 5 bases at V and 2 bases at J, with 16 bases between. The DNA for the CDR3 is TGCGCCAGCAGAGACGGCCGGCCCCGACAAGAGACCCAGTACTTC. Amino acids: CASRDGRPRQETQYF.

This clonotype was recorded many times. The chain is built from TRBV7-8 and TRBJ2-1; tentative D call: TRBD1 (5 bases). This CDR3 has 15 amino acids. V lost 0 bases to trimming and J lost 3 bases, with 9 bases between them. Germline V lookup: CDR1 SGHVS, CDR2 FQNEAQ. The DNA of the CDR3 is TGTGCCAGCAGCTTAGCGGGGCGAGGCTACAATGAGCAGTTCTTC. It codes for CASSLAGRGYNEQFF.

This clonotype has only a few counts. J is TRBJ2-7 and V is TRBV7-8, with a tentative D call TRBD1 (6 bases). The CDR3 loop spans 14 amino acids. The V and J ends lost 4 bases and 5 bases respectively, with 15 bases between them. From germline, CDR1 is SGHVS and CDR2 FQNEAQ. CDR3 sequence (DNA): TGTGCCAGCAGCTACGGGGCAGGGGCCGACGAGCAGTACTTC. Translated, it gives CASSYGAGADEQYF. Using reference TRBV7-8 and TRBJ2-7 for the parts outside the CDR3, the full variable domain is GAGVSQSPRYKVAKRGQDVALRCDPISGHVSLFWYQQALGQGPEFLTYFQNEAQLDKSGLPSDRFFAERPEGSVSTLKIQRTQQEDSAVYLCASSYGAGADEQYFGPGTRLTVT.

V and J are TRBV7-3 and TRBJ1-1; TRBD1 agrees at 8 bases. This CDR3 is 13 amino acids long. With V trimmed by 2 bases and J by 7 bases, 3 bases remained unmatched. In germline, CDR1 is SGHTA, CDR2 FQGTGA. The chain's CDR3 is CASSLGQGDEAFF. The CDR3 DNA is TGTGCCAGCAGCTTAGGACAGGGAGATGAAGCTTTCTTT.

This chain connects TRBV30 to TRBJ2-3; no clear D. Trimming took 0 bases from V and 9 from J, leaving 10 bases between them. The CDR3 contains 12 residues. The germline CDR1 and CDR2 sequences are GTSNPN and SVGIG (reference sequence). The CDR3 DNA sequence: TGTGCCTGGAGTGTCGTCCTAGGGACGCAGTATTTT. Protein: CAWSVVLGTQYF.